The 5 T cell receptor beta chains below come from one sample, sequenced in a study of Ad26.COV2.S vaccination and SARS-CoV-2 variants. As for treatment: some 20 received Ad26.COV2.S at low or high dose, single or two shots; several received placebo; per-sample allocation not given. Sampling occurred on day 63 after the first vaccine or placebo injection. The method was immunoSEQ multiplex PCR; TCRdb's version includes in-frame clones alone and lacks a portion of them. Found here are some 640,000 clones, roughly 90% of them singletons; the top ten hold over 1.3%. This material consisted of peripheral blood, taken in a trial of Ad26.COV2.S vaccine versus placebo. The receptors derive from a person between 18 and 65 years old who received the Ad26.COV2.S COVID-19 vaccine or a placebo.

The chain is built from TRBV7-2 and TRBJ2-1; TRBD2 aligns across 12 bases. The V and J ends lost 1 base and 8 bases, in that order; junction bases with no gene match: 3. Germline CDR1 is SGHTA and CDR2 is FQGNSA. The CDR3 has 15 residues. CDR3 sequence: CASSLGLAGDYEQFF. CDR3 DNA: TGTGCCAGCAGCTTAGGACTAGCGGGAGACTATGAGCAGTTCTTC.

This clone was observed a single time. The chain recombines TRBV7-8 with TRBJ2-7; perhaps TRBD1 as D (6 bases). Germline V gives CDR1 SGHVS, CDR2 FQNEAQ. V dropped 3 bases and J dropped 4 bases, with 10 bases sitting between them. The CDR3 length is 13 residues. The CDR3 spells CASSFGTLYEQYF. DNA of the CDR3: TGTGCCAGCAGCTTCGGGACACTATACGAGCAGTACTTC.

This clone came up a few times. The chain joins TRBV15 to TRBJ1-3; D is uncertain. Germline CDR1 and CDR2: LNHNV and YYDKDF (reference sequence). The CDR3 is 14 residues long. Trimming took 5 bases from V and 9 from J, leaving 17 bases between them. The CDR3, as DNA: TGTGCCACCAGCCCGAAGGACCCGCGGGGCACCATATATTTT. Protein product: CATSPKDPRGTIYF.

This chain connects TRBV30 to TRBJ2-3; D is possibly TRBD2 (6 bases). Looked up from germline, CDR1 is GTSNPN and CDR2 is SVGIG (reference sequence). Trimming took 3 bases from V and 4 from J, leaving 17 bases between them. This CDR3 region has 15 residues. The CDR3, as DNA: TGTGCCTGGAGCCCCCGGCGGAGGGCTGCAGATACGCAGTATTTT. This translates into CAWSPRRRAADTQYF.

The V call is TRBV19, the J call TRBJ1-5; 9 bases are shared with TRBD1. V dropped 4 bases and J dropped 1; count of bases not matched to a gene: 8. Germline assignment: CDR1 LNHDA and CDR2 SQIVND (reference sequence). There are 17 residues in the CDR3. CDR3 sequence (DNA): TGTGCCAGTAGTACCCACAGGGGGCTGGGGAGCAATCAGCCCCAGCATTTT. This encodes CASSTHRGLGSNQPQHF.